This TCR beta chain stems from a study of control samples from healthy donors and cancer patients. Repertoires were generated with immunoSEQ multiplex PCR, while TCRdb's copy carries only in-frame clones and drops some. The data contain 70,000 or so clones, 94% of them singletons. Germline V gives CDR1 SGHRS, CDR2 YFSETQ. The CDR3 totals 14 residues. V was trimmed by 4 bases and J by 2 bases, leaving 13 bases between them. Material for sequencing was blood. The sequence came from a woman aged 40-49 years in good health. The chain combines TRBV5-1 with TRBJ2-7; D not certain. Here the CDR3 DNA reads TGCGCCAGCAGCCTTGGGCTGGGGACCTACGAGCAGTACTTC. As protein: CASSLGLGTYEQYF.